The subject of this entry is one T cell receptor beta chain. In terms of age and location, participants ranged from roughly 18 to 95 years and lived in about 25 US areas. Each recovered donor of Cohort 3 presented with two negative PCRs, clearance, or symptom resolution. The record originates from a study of blood T cell repertoires in COVID-19. Per the authors' pipeline: Reference gene primers were amplified, and this amplification served to estimate nucleated cell counts. The protocol was immunoSEQ multiplex PCR, while the TCRdb copy is restricted to in-frame clones and leaves out a portion. V, J and clone size reflect that table, while D and trimming were determined from the DNA. The sample comprises 250,000 or so clones, more than 75% of which are singletons, and 1.5% to 2% rests with the top ten. CDR1 is SGHNT, CDR2 YYREEE, per germline (reference sequence). The CDR3 consists of 15 residues. V lost 4 bases and J 6 bases, leaving 17 bases between the germline ends.

The sample was PBMCs or T cells enriched from blood (not recorded which). V and J are TRBV5-4 and TRBJ2-1, with D perhaps matching TRBD2 (6 bases). The sequence was collected from a woman aged 50 to 60 who had recovered from COVID-19. Here the CDR3 DNA reads TGTGCCAGCAGCCGCCCAGGGACTGGAATCAATGAGCAGTTCTTC. Encoded protein: CASSRPGTGINEQFF.